The clone carrying this T cell receptor (beta chain) was seen a few times. Preparation of the TCRbeta library involved a method that used unique molecular identifiers. Using its own MiXCR run on the PCR reads, TCRdb lists one record per CDR3 protein. Here the sample spans over 200,000 distinct CDR3 sequences, approximately 10% being singletons. The sample is drawn from a study of T-cell reconstitution after alpha-beta-depleted transplantation in children. The sample here was PBMCs from the stem cell graft donor, taken from the stem cell graft. This receptor was taken from a human donor who donated a stem cell graft to a child with acute lymphoblastic leukemia.

The CDR3 spells CASSARDSNQPQHF. For the CDR3, the DNA is TGTGCCAGCAGTGCCCGGGACAGCAATCAGCCCCAGCATTTT. The genes are TRBV3-1 and TRBJ1-5; tentative D call: TRBD1 (5 bases). The CDR3 length is 14 residues. The germline CDR1 and CDR2 sequences are LGHDT and YNNKEL (reference sequence). V was shortened by 6 bases and J by 1 base, with 10 bases between the two germline ends.